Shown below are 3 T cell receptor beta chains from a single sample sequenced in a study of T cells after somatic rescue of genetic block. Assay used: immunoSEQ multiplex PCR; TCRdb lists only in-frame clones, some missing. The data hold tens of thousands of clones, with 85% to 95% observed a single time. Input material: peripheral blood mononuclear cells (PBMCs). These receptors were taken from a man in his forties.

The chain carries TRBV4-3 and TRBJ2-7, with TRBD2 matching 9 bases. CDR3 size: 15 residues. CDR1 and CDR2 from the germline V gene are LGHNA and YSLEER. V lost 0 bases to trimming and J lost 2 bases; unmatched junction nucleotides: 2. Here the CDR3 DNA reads TGCGCCAGCAGCCAAGATCCTAGCGGGACCTACGAGCAGTACTTC. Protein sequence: CASSQDPSGTYEQYF.

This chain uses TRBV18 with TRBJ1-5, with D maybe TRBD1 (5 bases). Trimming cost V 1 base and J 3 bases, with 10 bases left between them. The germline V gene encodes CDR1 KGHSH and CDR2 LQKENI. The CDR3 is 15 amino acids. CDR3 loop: CASSPQDTANQPQHF. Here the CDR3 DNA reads TGTGCCAGCTCACCACAGGACACCGCCAATCAGCCCCAGCATTTT. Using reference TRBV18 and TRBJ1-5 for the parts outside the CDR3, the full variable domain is NAGVMQNPRHLVRRRGQEARLRCSPMKGHSHVYWYRQLPEEGLKFMVYLQKENIIDESGMPKERFSAEFPKEGPSILRIQQVVRGDSAAYFCASSPQDTANQPQHFGDGTRLSIL.

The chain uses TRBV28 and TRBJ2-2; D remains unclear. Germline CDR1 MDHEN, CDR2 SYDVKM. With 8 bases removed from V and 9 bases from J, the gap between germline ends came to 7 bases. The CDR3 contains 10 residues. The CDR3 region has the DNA TGTGCCAGCCCTGGACGGGAGCTGTTTTTT. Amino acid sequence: CASPGRELFF.